This T cell receptor (beta chain) stems from a study of spatial heterogeneity in lung cancer. Whole-study context: Detection consistently captured more beta-chain sequences than alpha-chain sequences. An average of more than ten raw reads was observed per unique TCR and UMI combination.

Time point noted: sample taken at primary tumor resection. Whole RNA, which was extracted from tumor, nontumor lung tissue or frozen PBMC, was sequenced without any cell sorting. Donors were around 70 untreated early-stage non-small cell lung cancer patients. This clonotype was counted a few times. Each TCR cDNA molecule bore a unique molecular identifier. TCRdb ran MiXCR on the 5' RACE reads and lists one entry per CDR3 protein. The sample consists of tens of thousands of distinct CDR3 sequences, approximately 21% of them appearing once. The receptor comes from a male donor with early-stage non-small cell lung cancer. Source: PBMCs, taken at surgery.

Here the CDR3 DNA reads TGCGCCAGCAGCCAAGATTTTAGCGGGGAGACCCAGTACTTC. Its protein product is CASSQDFSGETQYF. This sequence joins TRBV4-3 and TRBJ2-5; 7 bases agree with TRBD2. This CDR3 comprises 14 residues. V was clipped by 0 bases and J by 5 bases; unmatched bases: 3. In germline, CDR1 is LGHNA, CDR2 YSLEER.